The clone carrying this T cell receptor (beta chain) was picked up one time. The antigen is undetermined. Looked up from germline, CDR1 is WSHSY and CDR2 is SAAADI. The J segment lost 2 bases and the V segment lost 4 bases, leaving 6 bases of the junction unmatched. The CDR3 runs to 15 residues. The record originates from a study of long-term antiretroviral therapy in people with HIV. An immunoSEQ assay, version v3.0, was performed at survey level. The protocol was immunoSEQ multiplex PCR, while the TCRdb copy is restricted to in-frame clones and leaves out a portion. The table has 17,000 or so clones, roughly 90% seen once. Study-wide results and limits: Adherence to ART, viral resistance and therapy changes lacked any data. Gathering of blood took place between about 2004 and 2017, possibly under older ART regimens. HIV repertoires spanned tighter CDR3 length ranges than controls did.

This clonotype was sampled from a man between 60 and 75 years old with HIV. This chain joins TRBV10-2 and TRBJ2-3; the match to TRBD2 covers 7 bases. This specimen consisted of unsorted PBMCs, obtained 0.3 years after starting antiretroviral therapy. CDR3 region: CASSVSGVFTDTQYF. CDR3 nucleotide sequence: TGCGCCAGCAGTGTCAGCGGGGTCTTCACAGATACGCAGTATTTT.